Listed here are 6 T cell receptor beta chains from one sample, sequenced in a study of blood T cell repertoires in COVID-19. Using immunoSEQ multiplex PCR, the repertoire was profiled, and TCRdb retains in-frame clones only, with some absent. The table shows some 250,000 clones, with about 88% occurring only once. The material sequenced was peripheral blood. The receptors originated from a woman between 40 and 50 years old who had recovered from COVID-19.

This clone was counted once. The chain couples TRBV15 to TRBJ1-4; TRBD1 is a possible D gene (5 bases). V lost 3 bases to trimming and J lost 2 bases, with 13 bases between them. This CDR3 spans 16 amino acids. Germline lookup yields CDR1 LNHNV and CDR2 YYDKDF (reference sequence). The CDR3 region is CATSRGGGPTNEKLFF. The CDR3 DNA reads as TGTGCCACCAGCAGGGGGGGTGGGCCGACTAATGAAAAACTGTTTTTT.

This sequence joins TRBV30 and TRBJ2-2, with TRBD1 matching 10 bases. V dropped 4 bases and J dropped 1; count of bases not matched to a gene: 6. Per the germline V gene, CDR1 is GTSNPN and CDR2 is SVGIG (reference sequence). CDR3 length: 16 amino acids. In DNA form, the CDR3 reads TGTGCCTGGATTGACAGGGGGCGCGAGAACACCGGGGAGCTGTTTTTT. It specifies CAWIDRGRENTGELFF. The entire variable domain, with the rest obtained from reference TRBV30 and TRBJ2-2, is as follows: SQTIHQWPATLVQPVGSPLSLECTVEGTSNPNLYWYRQAAGRGLQLLFYSVGIGQISSEVPQNLSASRPQDRQFILSSKKLLLSDSGFYLCAWIDRGRENTGELFFGEGSRLTVL.

This chain links TRBV5-1 with TRBJ1-4, with TRBD1 matching 9 bases. J lost 5 bases, V lost 1 base, and 3 bases had no gene match. The CDR3 sequence is 15 residues long. CDR1 is SGHRS and CDR2 is YFSETQ in the germline V gene. The CDR3 sequence: CASSLLGTGNEKLFF. Written as DNA, the CDR3 is TGCGCCAGCAGCTTGTTGGGGACAGGGAATGAAAAACTGTTTTTT.

This clone was detected only once. The J gene is TRBJ2-1, the V gene TRBV5-4; 7 bases agree with TRBD2. The CDR3 spans 15 residues. Germline CDR1 SGHNT, CDR2 YYREEE (reference sequence). V lost 0 bases to trimming and J lost 4 bases; unmatched junction nucleotides: 4. The CDR3 loop is CASSLGVGGYNEQFF. CDR3 DNA sequence: TGTGCCAGCAGCTTGGGGGTCGGGGGGTACAATGAGCAGTTCTTC. The full variable domain, in which reference TRBV5-4 and TRBJ2-1 provide the parts outside the CDR3, is ETGVTQSPTHLIKTRGQQVTLRCSSQSGHNTVSWYQQALGQGPQFIFQYYREEENGRGNFPPRFSGLQFPNYSSELNVNALELDDSALYLCASSLGVGGYNEQFFGPGTRLTVL.

V usage is TRBV5-5 and J usage is TRBJ2-4; D is ambiguous. CDR1 is SGHKS, CDR2 YYEKEE, per germline (reference sequence). V dropped 0 bases and J dropped 15 bases, with 10 bases sitting between them. This CDR3 spans 11 amino acids. The CDR3 bases are TGTGCCAGCAGCTTGGTACAGCCCGGGTACTTC. The encoded protein is CASSLVQPGYF.

V gene TRBV5-4 combines with J gene TRBJ2-7, with D tentatively TRBD2 (6 bases). The CDR3 extends over 15 amino acids. CDR1 is SGHNT, CDR2 YYREEE, per germline (reference sequence). Trimming took 4 bases from V and 4 from J, leaving 18 bases between them. The DNA for the CDR3 is TGTGCCAGCAGCCCGCGTTCGGGGGTAGGGTACGAGCAGTACTTC. Translation: CASSPRSGVGYEQYF.